The clone carrying this T cell receptor (beta chain) was picked up one time. The junction departs from the called germline gene at one end, perhaps through a read error. These data are taken from a study of blood T cell repertoires in COVID-19. Authors' data handling: Amplification from reference gene primers served as the basis for estimated nucleated cell counts. The table came from immunoSEQ multiplex PCR; TCRdb's copy has only in-frame clones and leaves some out. V and J calls plus clone size are reproduced from that table; the DNA served to infer D and trimming. Here the sample spans some 180,000 clones, 82% being singletons. The CDR3 consists of 13 residues. Germline CDR1 is SEHNR and CDR2 is FQNEAQ (reference sequence).

The sequence was collected from a woman aged 55-70 years with acute COVID-19. The rearrangement uses TRBV7-9 and TRBJ2-1; D is unclear. The sequencing sample was made of PBMCs or T cells enriched from blood (not recorded which). The CDR3 bases are TGTGCCAGCAAAGATAATACCTACGATGAGCAGTTCTTC. Translation: CASKDNTYDEQFF.